This T cell receptor (beta chain) came from a study of shared T cell receptors in the human thymus. TCRdb's table, derived via immunoSEQ multiplex PCR, lists solely in-frame clones and lacks some. The table shows 600,000 to 900,000 clones, with approximately 83% occurring only once. This CDR3 contains 13 residues. Germline values: CDR1 MNHEY, CDR2 SVGAGI. The V gene end was trimmed by 8 bases and the J gene end by 5 bases; junction bases not matched to a gene: 8. This sample also appeared in a second study, on human thymus T cells. That investigation notes: Those donating were healthy Finnish infants in corrective surgery for congenital heart defects. It was from resections taken during corrective heart surgery that the thymus tissue came.

The chain is built from TRBV6-5 and TRBJ2-5, with 7 nucleotides matching TRBD1. The sequenced sample was thymocytes. This clonotype originated in a girl less than two years old with a congenital heart defect. The DNA for the CDR3 is TGTGCCAGCGGGACCAGGGGGTGGGAGACCCAGTACTTC. Translating gives CASGTRGWETQYF.